The clone carrying this T cell receptor (beta chain) was recorded many times. Its target is not known. These data come from a study of T-cell reconstitution after alpha-beta-depleted transplantation in children. Study conclusions and caveats: At the one-year point after transplant, T-cell counts and TCRbeta diversity were found to come mostly from T cells that had been newly produced. Some patients' high day-60 TCRbeta diversity was attributed to recipient cells surviving conditioning. Reportedly, roughly two months post-transplant, alpha-beta T cells arose from several hundred expanded graft clones.

CDR3 size: 13 residues. Germline V gene lookup returns CDR1 SGHAT and CDR2 FQNNGV. The V segment lost 9 bases and the J segment 4 bases; nucleotides outside the gene matches: 4. Preparation of the TCRbeta library used unique molecular identifiers. TCRdb analysed the PCR reads with MiXCR anew, one entry per CDR3 protein. This sample has under 20,000 distinct CDR3 sequences, with roughly 7.1% found just once. The genes are TRBV11-2 and TRBJ2-3; 10 positions agree with TRBD1. The TCR originated in a boy under two years old who had a stem cell transplant for Wiskott-Aldrich syndrome, so the T cells may come from the graft donor. The sequenced sample was PBMCs, mostly from graft donor cells, obtained 60 days after TCRalphabeta/CD19-depleted stem cell transplant. The CDR3 loop reads CASGQGVSDTQYF. CDR3 nucleotide sequence: TGTGCCAGTGGACAGGGGGTATCAGATACGCAGTATTTT.